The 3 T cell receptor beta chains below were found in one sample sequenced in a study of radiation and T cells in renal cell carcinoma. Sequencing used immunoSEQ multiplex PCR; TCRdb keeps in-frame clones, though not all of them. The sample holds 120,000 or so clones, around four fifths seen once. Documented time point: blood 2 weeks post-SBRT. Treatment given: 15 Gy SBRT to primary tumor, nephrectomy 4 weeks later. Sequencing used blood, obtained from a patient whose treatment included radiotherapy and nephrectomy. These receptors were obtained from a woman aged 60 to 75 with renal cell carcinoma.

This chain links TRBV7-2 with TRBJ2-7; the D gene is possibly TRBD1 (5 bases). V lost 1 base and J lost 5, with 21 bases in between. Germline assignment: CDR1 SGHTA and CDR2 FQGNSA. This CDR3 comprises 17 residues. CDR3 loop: CASSLVKGATLSNEQYF. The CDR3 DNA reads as TGTGCCAGCAGCTTAGTTAAAGGGGCCACCCTCTCGAACGAGCAGTACTTC.

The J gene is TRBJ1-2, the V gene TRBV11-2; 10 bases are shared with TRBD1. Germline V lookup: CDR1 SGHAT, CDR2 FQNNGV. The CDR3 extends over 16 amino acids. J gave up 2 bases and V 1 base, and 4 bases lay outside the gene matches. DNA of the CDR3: TGTGCCAGCAGCTTAGGGACAGGGGGTGCAAACTATGGCTACACCTTC. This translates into CASSLGTGGANYGYTF.

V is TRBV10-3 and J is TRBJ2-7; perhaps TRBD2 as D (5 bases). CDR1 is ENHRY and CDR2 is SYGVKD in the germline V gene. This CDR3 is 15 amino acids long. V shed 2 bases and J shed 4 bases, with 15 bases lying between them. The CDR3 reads CAISEGEGSIYEQYF. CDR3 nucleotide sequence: TGTGCCATCAGTGAGGGTGAGGGCTCAATTTACGAGCAGTACTTC.